A single sample gave rise to the 5 T cell receptor beta chains below, sequenced in a study of T cells in Graves' hyperthyroidism and ophthalmopathy. RNA transcripts served as the template for amplifying TCR beta CDR3 regions. First-round RT-PCR of the TCR CDR3 relied on the HTBI primer set. TCRdb itself ran the multiplex PCR reads through MiXCR, one entry per CDR3 protein. Among under 750,000 distinct CDR3 sequences, around a sixth were seen once, and the ten largest hold 16%. The sequenced material came from blood. The receptors here all came from a woman aged 45 to 65 with Graves' hyperthyroidism that later progressed to Graves' ophthalmopathy.

In its sample, this clonotype was seen many times. The V and J genes are TRBV12-3 or TRBV12-4 and TRBJ2-5; the D is unclear. Trimming pared 5 bases from V and 5 bases from J, leaving 9 bases between. The CDR3 covers 12 residues. The CDR3 DNA sequence: TGTGCCAGCAGTAGGATGGTCGAGACCCAGTACTTC. Translation gives CASSRMVETQYF.

V usage is TRBV19 and J usage is TRBJ2-7; 8 bases are shared with TRBD2. The germline gives CDR1 LNHDA, CDR2 SQIVND (reference sequence). V gave up 5 bases and J gave up 5 bases; unmatched junction bases: 5. This CDR3 has 13 amino acids. The CDR3 protein is CASSPRAGDEQYF. Written as DNA, the CDR3 is TGTGCCAGTAGTCCCCGAGCGGGGGACGAGCAGTACTTC.

The sample holds many counts of this clonotype. The chain uses TRBV2 and TRBJ2-7; possible D gene TRBD2, 6 bases. The CDR3 sequence is 14 residues long. The germline CDR1 and CDR2 sequences are SNHLY and FYNNEI. With 3 bases removed from V and 3 bases from J, the gap between germline ends came to 12 bases. CDR3 sequence reads: CASSDPGTLYEQYF. CDR3 DNA sequence: TGTGCCAGCAGTGATCCCGGGACTCTCTACGAGCAGTACTTC.

This clonotype was detected only a few times. J is TRBJ1-6 and V is TRBV6-2 or TRBV6-3; 7 bases match TRBD1. V lost 4 bases to trimming and J lost 9 bases; unmatched junction nucleotides: 6. Germline CDR1 is MNHEY and CDR2 is SVGEGT. The CDR3 is 14 residues long. The CDR3 sequence: CASSSLGTVSPLHF. The CDR3 nucleotides read TGTGCCAGCAGTTCCCTTGGGACAGTTTCACCCCTCCACTTT.

This clonotype showed up many times. This rearrangement joins TRBV20-1 to TRBJ2-5; 9 positions match TRBD2. J lost 3 bases, V lost 4 bases, and 9 bases had no gene match. This CDR3 is built from 15 residues. Germline CDR1 and CDR2: DFQATT and SNEGSKA (reference sequence). The CDR3 bases are TGCAGTGCTAAGCCGGGACTAGCAGGTGAAGAGACCCAGTACTTC. It codes for CSAKPGLAGEETQYF.